This entry lists 8 T cell receptor beta chains sequenced from one sample in a study of blood T cell repertoires in COVID-19. The repertoire was sequenced with immunoSEQ multiplex PCR; TCRdb's copy has only in-frame clones and lacks some. The sample gives 95,000 to 100,000 clones, less than 90% of which show up once; 1.5% to 2% is in the top ten. Sequenced material: peripheral blood. The receptors originated from a man at least 80 years old with acute or convalescent COVID-19.

This clone has only one observation. This chain links TRBV7-2 with TRBJ2-2; the D gene is possibly TRBD1 (6 bases). V was trimmed by 4 bases and J by 7 bases, leaving 13 bases between them. This CDR3 region has 14 residues. Germline CDR1 SGHTA, CDR2 FQGNSA. The CDR3 loop is CASSSTGLNGELFF. The CDR3 bases are TGTGCCAGCAGCTCTACAGGGTTGAACGGGGAGCTGTTTTTT. The variable domain in full, completed from reference TRBV7-2 and TRBJ2-2, reads GAGVSQSPSNKVTEKGKDVELRCDPISGHTALYWYRQSLGQGLEFLIYFQGNSAPDKSGLPSDRFSAERTGGSVSTLTIQRTQQEDSAVYLCASSSTGLNGELFFGEGSRLTVL.

This chain joins TRBV6-5 and TRBJ2-7, with D possibly matching TRBD2 (5 bases). Germline CDR1 reads MNHEY; CDR2 reads SVGAGI. The V end was cut by 0 bases, the J end by 9 bases, with 9 bases between. CDR3 length: 12 amino acids. This chain's CDR3 is CASSYSNGGQYF. The CDR3 DNA follows: TGTGCCAGCAGTTACTCGAACGGAGGGCAGTACTTC.

The CDR3 protein is CATSDGAQGSDTQYF. CDR3 bases: TGTGCCACCAGTGATGGGGCCCAGGGCTCCGATACGCAGTATTTT. This chain links TRBV24-1 with TRBJ2-3; D might be TRBD1 (5 bases). Trimming left V 3 bases short and J 6 bases short, with 15 bases between. Germline assignment: CDR1 KGHDR and CDR2 SFDVKD. The CDR3 consists of 15 residues.

The rearrangement links TRBV19 to TRBJ1-1; 7 bases match TRBD1. After removal of 5 bases from V and 4 bases from J, the junction contained 7 bases not matched to a gene. The CDR3 totals 14 residues. Germline CDR1 is LNHDA and CDR2 is SQIVND (reference sequence). For the CDR3, the DNA is TGTGCCAGTAGTGCGACAGGGCGCGGCACTGAAGCTTTCTTT. Protein sequence: CASSATGRGTEAFF.

The rearrangement links TRBV28 to TRBJ1-1; D remains ambiguous. Between the trimmed V and J ends, which lost 5 bases and 2 bases, there was a span of 24 bases. CDR1 and CDR2 from the germline V gene are MDHEN and SYDVKM. This CDR3 comprises 18 residues. The CDR3 loop reads CASSPDIWTPGGNTEAFF. Written as DNA, the CDR3 is TGTGCCAGCAGTCCCGACATTTGGACCCCCGGAGGTAACACTGAAGCTTTCTTT.

The chain joins TRBV2 to TRBJ2-1; 7 bases are shared with TRBD2. The CDR3 is 15 residues long. Germline V CDR1 and CDR2: SNHLY, FYNNEI. The V segment lost 2 bases and the J segment 4 bases; nucleotides outside the gene matches: 5. Here the CDR3 reads CASSEPSGTYNEQFF. CDR3 nucleotides: TGTGCCAGCAGTGAACCCAGCGGGACTTACAATGAGCAGTTCTTC. Variable domain in full (rest from reference TRBV2 and TRBJ2-1): EPEVTQTPSHQVTQMGQEVILRCVPISNHLYFYWYRQILGQKVEFLVSFYNNEISEKSEIFDDQFSVERPDGSNFTLKIRSTKLEDSAMYFCASSEPSGTYNEQFFGPGTRLTVL.

This clone was seen more than once but under ten times. The chain employs TRBV2 and TRBJ2-1; 12 positions agree with TRBD2. V shed 2 bases and J 8 bases; nucleotides not matched to a gene: 7. From germline, CDR1 is SNHLY and CDR2 FYNNEI. This CDR3 is 16 amino acids long. The CDR3: CASSESGLAGGDEQFF. CDR3 bases: TGTGCCAGCAGTGAAAGCGGGCTAGCGGGAGGGGATGAGCAGTTCTTC.

CDR3 protein: CASSFGSSYNEQFF. The CDR3 region has the DNA TGTGCCAGCAGCTTTGGGAGCTCCTACAATGAGCAGTTCTTC. The V call is TRBV11-2, the J call TRBJ2-1, with a possible D match to TRBD2 (5 bases). The CDR3 spans 14 residues. The germline CDR1 and CDR2 sequences are SGHAT and FQNNGV. Trimming stripped 3 bases from V and 0 bases from J, with 6 bases between.